These 23 T cell receptor beta chains share one sample of origin, sequenced in a study of blood T cell repertoires in COVID-19. Sequenced by immunoSEQ multiplex PCR; TCRdb stores in-frame clones only, minus some. The sample has 120,000 or so clones, just under 80% seen once. The sequencing sample was made of peripheral blood. These receptors were taken from a man aged 55 to 70 with active or convalescent COVID-19.

V and J are TRBV7-9 and TRBJ2-7; D might be TRBD1 (6 bases). Germline V gene sequence: CDR1 SEHNR, CDR2 FQNEAQ (reference sequence). The CDR3 covers 14 residues. Trimming shortened V by 7 bases and J by 2 bases, and 15 bases separated the two germline ends. CDR3 in amino acids: CASTSWDITYEQYF. The CDR3 bases are TGTGCCAGCACCTCGTGGGACATCACCTACGAGCAGTACTTC.

The V gene is TRBV18, the J gene TRBJ1-2; TRBD1 agrees at 8 bases. V gave up 3 bases and J gave up 4 bases; unmatched junction bases: 4. The germline V gene encodes CDR1 KGHSH and CDR2 LQKENI. CDR3 length equals 14 residues. For the CDR3, the DNA is TGTGCCAGCTCACCTCAAACAGGGGGCTATGGCTACACCTTC. Its translation is CASSPQTGGYGYTF.

The V call is TRBV28, the J call TRBJ2-5; TRBD1 might be the D (6 bases). This CDR3 comprises 15 residues. Per germline, CDR1 MDHEN and CDR2 SYDVKM. The V end was cut by 2 bases, the J end by 5 bases, with 15 bases between. Here the CDR3 DNA reads TGTGCCAGCAGTTTAAGCCTAGCTACAGGGGAGACCCAGTACTTC. It is translated as CASSLSLATGETQYF.

The J gene is TRBJ2-5, the V gene TRBV3-1 (or the pseudogene TRBV3-2); 9 nucleotides line up with TRBD2. The CDR3 length is 18 residues. V shed 0 bases, J shed 3 bases, and the junction held 11 bases outside the gene matches. Germline CDR1 LGHDT, CDR2 YNNKEL (reference sequence). In nucleotides, the CDR3 is TGTGCCAGCAGCCAAGATCTCCGGATAGCGGGGGCAGAAGAGACCCAGTACTTC. Its translation: CASSQDLRIAGAEETQYF.

The chain recombines TRBV6-5 with TRBJ2-7, with 8 bases matching TRBD2. Trimming at V came to 7 bases and at J to 4 bases, leaving 3 bases not matched to a gene. The CDR3 runs to 12 residues. In germline, CDR1 is MNHEY, CDR2 SVGAGI. In DNA, the CDR3 is TGTGCCAGCACGAGCGGGAGATACGAGCAGTACTTC. It specifies CASTSGRYEQYF.

This chain joins TRBV7-8 and TRBJ2-7; D gene uncertain. Trimming cost V 1 base and J 4 bases, with 20 bases left between them. The CDR3 has 17 amino acids. Germline values: CDR1 SGHVS, CDR2 FQNEAQ. The CDR3 is CASSLVPLRQVLYEQYF. The CDR3 DNA reads as TGTGCCAGCAGCTTAGTGCCCCTTCGGCAGGTACTTTACGAGCAGTACTTC.

The chain couples TRBV7-9 to TRBJ2-6; TRBD1 matches 10 bases. Trimming removed 2 bases from V and 3 bases from J; junction bases left unmatched: 7. The V gene's germline CDR1 is SEHNR and CDR2 FQNEAQ (reference sequence). This CDR3 contains 18 residues. DNA of the CDR3: TGTGCCAGCAGCTTACCCGACAGGGGGCTGCGTGGGGCCAACGTCCTGACTTTC. This codes for CASSLPDRGLRGANVLTF. The full variable domain, with the rest looked up from reference TRBV7-9 and TRBJ2-6, is DTGVSQNPRHKITKRGQNVTFRCDPISEHNRLYWYRQTLGQGPEFLTYFQNEAQLEKSRLLSDRFSAERPKGSFSTLEIQRTEQGDSAMYLCASSLPDRGLRGANVLTFGAGSRLTVL.

The rearrangement joins TRBV24-1 to TRBJ1-1; D possibly corresponds to TRBD1 (5 bases). Deletions cut 4 bases from V and 7 bases from J, with 18 bases between. This CDR3 region has 15 residues. Germline V CDR1 and CDR2: KGHDR, SFDVKD. This CDR3 is CATSDSGQGPNEAFF. CDR3 bases: TGTGCCACCAGTGACTCTGGGCAGGGCCCCAATGAAGCTTTCTTT.

The chain is built from TRBV21-1 and TRBJ2-7; the DNA was not compared with TRBD2, the D call given in the table. TRBV21-1 is given as a pseudogene. There are 15 residues in the CDR3. The CDR3 loop is CASSKVSRGWYEQYF. In DNA, the CDR3 is TGTGCCAGCAGCAAAGTTAGTAGAGGGTGGTACGAGCAGTACTTC.

For the CDR3, the DNA is TGTGCCAGCAGTTTAGCCGGACAGGTCGGACTGAATGGCTACACCTTC. Amino acid sequence: CASSLAGQVGLNGYTF. This rearrangement joins TRBV28 to TRBJ1-2; TRBD1 matches at 7 bases. The CDR3 has 16 amino acids. Germline CDR1 and CDR2: MDHEN and SYDVKM. The junction had 12 bases not matched to a gene; V was cut back by 2 bases and J by 6 bases.

Here the CDR3 reads CASSPFGQVSYEQYF. CDR3 DNA: TGTGCCAGCAGCCCTTTTGGCCAGGTCTCCTACGAGCAGTACTTC. This chain uses TRBV5-5 with TRBJ2-7; D is undetermined. The CDR3 is 15 residues long. CDR1 is SGHKS and CDR2 is YYEKEE in the germline V gene (reference sequence). The V end was cut by 4 bases, the J end by 0 bases, with 14 bases between. The entire variable domain, with the rest obtained from reference TRBV5-5 and TRBJ2-7, is as follows: DAGVTQSPTHLIKTRGQQVTLRCSPISGHKSVSWYQQVLGQGPQFIFQYYEKEERGRGNFPDRFSARQFPNYSSELNVNALLLGDSALYLCASSPFGQVSYEQYFGPGTRLTVT.

This clone was detected once. The chain links TRBV5-1 to TRBJ1-4, with TRBD1 matching over 7 bases. Per the germline V gene, CDR1 is SGHRS and CDR2 is YFSETQ. V was clipped by 2 bases and J by 3 bases; unmatched bases: 1. The CDR3 is 14 amino acids. The CDR3, as DNA: TGCGCCAGCAGCTTACAGGGGCCTAATGAAAAACTGTTTTTT. Translated: CASSLQGPNEKLFF.

The chain is built from TRBV6-5 and TRBJ2-1; D remains unclear. The CDR3 extends over 14 amino acids. In germline, CDR1 is MNHEY, CDR2 SVGAGI. Trimming stripped 5 bases from V and 0 bases from J, with 8 bases between. CDR3 amino acids: CASSPGSSYNEQFF. In DNA, the CDR3 is TGTGCCAGCAGTCCAGGTTCCTCCTACAATGAGCAGTTCTTC.

Regarding this clone: The germline gene is not matched at one end of the junction; a read error may be the cause. The CDR3 loop is CARSLPVGGGYTF. Here the CDR3 DNA reads TGTGCCAGGAGCTTGCCCGTCGGGGGTGGCTACACCTTC. The chain links TRBV11-3 to TRBJ1-2; possible D gene TRBD1, 5 bases. The V gene's germline CDR1 is SGHNT and CDR2 YENEEA. The CDR3 is made up of 13 amino acids. Variable domain in full (rest from reference TRBV11-3 and TRBJ1-2): EAGVVQSPRYKIIEKKQPVAFWCNPISGHNTLYWYLQNLGQGPELLIRYENEEAVDDSQLPKDRFSAERLKGVDSTLKIQPAELGDSAVYLCARSLPVGGGYTFGSGTRLTVV.

This clone was detected a few times. The chain couples TRBV28 to TRBJ1-6; no clear D gene. This CDR3 has 15 residues. V dropped 8 bases and J dropped 7 bases, with 18 bases sitting between them. CDR1 is MDHEN and CDR2 is SYDVKM in the germline V gene. CDR3 coding DNA: TGTGCCAGCCATCCGAGCGGCAGGCCGAATTCACCCCTCCACTTT. Its translation: CASHPSGRPNSPLHF.

The gene calls are TRBV11-2 and TRBJ2-1; 8 positions match TRBD1. With 5 bases clipped from V and 4 bases from J, the junction kept 4 bases outside the gene matches. The CDR3 sequence is 14 residues long. CDR1 and CDR2 from the germline V gene are SGHAT and FQNNGV. CDR3 loop: CASSVDRGYNEQFF. The CDR3, as DNA: TGTGCCAGCAGCGTTGACAGGGGATACAATGAGCAGTTCTTC.

The chain carries TRBV4-3 and TRBJ1-5; D not resolved. This CDR3 has 16 amino acids. CDR1 is LGHNA, CDR2 YSLEER, per germline. Trimming left V 0 bases short and J 2 bases short, with 11 bases between. The CDR3 protein is CASSQDLGDGNQPQHF. In DNA, the CDR3 is TGCGCCAGCAGCCAAGATCTCGGGGATGGCAATCAGCCCCAGCATTTT.

The chain links TRBV10-2 to TRBJ2-3; 13 bases align to TRBD2. Germline V gives CDR1 WSHSY, CDR2 SAAADI. This CDR3 contains 17 residues. Trimming removed 6 bases from V and 5 bases from J; junction bases left unmatched: 11. The CDR3 nucleotides read TGCGCCAGCAGCGCTACTAGCGGGAGGGCCTCGGGAGATACGCAGTATTTT. This translates into CASSATSGRASGDTQYF.

DNA for the CDR3: TGCGCCAGCAGCCCAAGACAGGGGAGAGACACTGAAGCTTTCTTT. Its protein product is CASSPRQGRDTEAFF. The chain couples TRBV5-1 to TRBJ1-1; TRBD1 aligns across 8 bases. Germline values: CDR1 SGHRS, CDR2 YFSETQ. The trim removed 4 bases at V and 3 bases at J, leaving 8 bases unmatched. This CDR3 has 15 amino acids.

The chain carries TRBV28 and TRBJ1-5, with D possibly being TRBD1 (5 bases). Germline CDR1 is MDHEN and CDR2 is SYDVKM. CDR3 length equals 14 residues. The V end was cut by 3 bases, the J end by 9 bases, with 15 bases between. The CDR3 loop is CASSLYQGGGPQHF. The CDR3 nucleotides read TGTGCCAGCAGTTTGTACCAGGGAGGTGGGCCCCAGCATTTT.

This clone occurred once. This chain connects TRBV6-5 to TRBJ1-6, with D perhaps matching TRBD1 (6 bases). CDR3 length: 13 residues. V was shortened by 5 bases and J by 7 bases, with 9 bases between the two germline ends. In germline, CDR1 is MNHEY, CDR2 SVGAGI. Here the CDR3 reads CASSLQGNSPLHF. The CDR3 DNA follows: TGTGCCAGCAGTCTCCAGGGGAATTCACCCCTCCACTTT.

Comment on this clone: This clone may be a read error of a much larger clone one base away. The J gene is TRBJ2-7, the V gene TRBV4-3, with a weak D call TRBD2 (6 bases). Germline CDR1 LGHNA, CDR2 YSLEER. The CDR3 extends over 16 amino acids. The CDR3 here is CASSQARDSPGYGQYF. CDR3 coding DNA: TGCGCCAGCAGCCAAGCGCGGGACTCCCCCGGGTACGGGCAGTACTTC.

The chain couples TRBV4-1 to TRBJ2-7; tentative D call: TRBD2 (5 bases). The CDR3 contains 15 residues. V lost 1 base and J 2 bases, leaving 12 bases between the germline ends. Germline CDR1 MGHRA, CDR2 YSYEKL. The CDR3 spells CASSQVVGVAYEQYF. DNA for the CDR3: TGCGCCAGCAGCCAAGTCGTGGGAGTGGCCTACGAGCAGTACTTC.